Detailed here is one T cell receptor beta chain. What it binds is unknown. The data are from a study of vaccination and CD4 T cells after COVID-19. The study, taken as a whole, reports: Spike mono-reactive clones accounted for 304 of the 307 vaccine-specific clones found in convalescent patients.

Germline V gene data show CDR1 as MNHNS and CDR2 as SASEGT. This CDR3 region has 14 residues. V gave up 3 bases and J gave up 9 bases; unmatched junction bases: 8. The Oncomine TCR Beta short-read assay was what sequenced the DNA obtained from cultured CD4+ T cells. TCRdb used MiXCR to reprocess the PCR reads, holding one entry per CDR3 protein. The sample has about 5,100 distinct CDR3 sequences; 45% to 70% are singletons. Treatment of the sample: approximately 10-day PBMC culture with coronavirus spike peptide pools or control peptides (ViraFEST assay). It was with 8.5 to 10 IU/ml IL-2 and roughly 9.1 ug/ml peptide pools that more than 1.5 million PBMCs per well were cultured.

The material sequenced was CD4+ T cells from blood, cultured in vitro. The V gene is TRBV6-1, the J gene TRBJ1-5; 7 bases map to TRBD1. The receptor was isolated from a human donor who had recovered from COVID-19. CDR3 amino acids: CASSEGQSTRPQHF. CDR3 DNA: TGTGCCAGCAGTGAGGGACAGAGTACACGGCCCCAGCATTTT.